The 21 T cell receptor beta chains in this list originate from one sample, sequenced in a study of PD-L1 blockade in urothelial cancer. Sequencing used immunoSEQ multiplex PCR; TCRdb keeps in-frame clones, though not all of them. This sample has roughly 100,000 clones, with 70% to 90% found just once. As for time point: peripheral blood 6 weeks after treatment start. Sequenced material: PBMCs, taken around atezolizumab (anti-PD-L1) treatment. These receptors were taken from a man in his 70s with urothelial cancer.

This clone appeared a single time. The J gene is TRBJ2-7, the V gene TRBV6-1; maybe TRBD1 (7 bases). CDR1 is MNHNS and CDR2 is SASEGT in the germline V gene. The CDR3 extends over 14 amino acids. V lost 5 bases and J lost 3, with 14 bases in between. The CDR3 region is CASSSGRTGYEQYF. CDR3 bases: TGTGCCAGCAGTTCAGGGAGGACAGGCTACGAGCAGTACTTC.

The chain is built from TRBV28 and TRBJ1-2, with 9 bases aligning to TRBD1. The CDR3 covers 15 residues. Germline values: CDR1 MDHEN, CDR2 SYDVKM. J lost 8 bases, V lost 6 bases, and 13 bases had no gene match. Written as DNA, the CDR3 is TGTGCCAGCAGAGAAACAGGGGGCAAGGAGAGAGGCTACACCTTC. This translates into CASRETGGKERGYTF.

The chain joins TRBV11-2 to TRBJ2-1, with D uncertain. CDR3 length: 13 amino acids. Trimming pared 5 bases from V and 10 bases from J, leaving 15 bases between. The germline V gene has CDR1 SGHAT and CDR2 FQNNGV. The CDR3 DNA is TGTGCCAGCAGCCGCCAGCGATCCGGGGAGCAGTTCTTC. Its translation is CASSRQRSGEQFF.

This clone came up a few times. This sequence joins TRBV20-1 and TRBJ1-1, with D unresolved. Per germline, CDR1 DFQATT and CDR2 SNEGSKA (reference sequence). CDR3 length: 11 amino acids. V was cut by 6 bases and J by 1 base, with 6 bases left in between. The CDR3 DNA reads as TGCAGTGCAAGCCAGAACACTGAAGCTTTCTTT. Translated, it gives CSASQNTEAFF.

The V gene is TRBV19, the J gene TRBJ1-2; TRBD1 agrees at 9 bases. The CDR3 covers 16 residues. V shed 4 bases and J 5 bases; nucleotides not matched to a gene: 11. Per the germline V gene, CDR1 is LNHDA and CDR2 is SQIVND (reference sequence). The CDR3 loop is CASSRTGDHSSYGYTF. As DNA, the CDR3 is TGTGCCAGTAGTAGGACAGGGGACCACTCCAGTTATGGCTACACCTTC.

The genes are TRBV5-6 and TRBJ2-7; 9 positions agree with TRBD2. The trim removed 0 bases at V and 6 bases at J, leaving 4 bases unmatched. Germline V CDR1 and CDR2: SGHDT, YYEEEE. The CDR3 is made up of 14 amino acids. The CDR3: CASSLASGVGEQYF. The CDR3 region has the DNA TGTGCCAGCAGCTTGGCTAGCGGGGTTGGCGAGCAGTACTTC. Drawing the rest from reference TRBV5-6 and TRBJ2-7, the complete variable domain is DAGVTQSPTHLIKTRGQQVTLRCSPKSGHDTVSWYQQALGQGPQFIFQYYEEEERQRGNFPDRFSGHQFPNYSSELNVNALLLGDSALYLCASSLASGVGEQYFGPGTRLTVT.

The J gene is TRBJ1-1, the V gene TRBV5-1, with 10 bases aligning to TRBD1. Germline V gives CDR1 SGHRS, CDR2 YFSETQ. The CDR3 spans 14 residues. With V trimmed by 4 bases and J by 5 bases, 5 bases remained unmatched. The CDR3 region has the DNA TGCGCCAGCAGCCCGAGACAGGGGGCGACTGAAGCTTTCTTT. Its protein is CASSPRQGATEAFF.

This clone occurred once. The chain couples TRBV29-1 to TRBJ2-3, with a weak D call TRBD2 (6 bases). The ends were cut back, 4 bases at V and 6 bases at J, with 14 bases in the middle. Germline V gene lookup returns CDR1 SQVTM and CDR2 ANQGSEA. The CDR3 runs to 13 residues. The CDR3 protein is CSVGVGGADTQYF. The CDR3 coding sequence is TGCAGCGTTGGGGTGGGGGGTGCGGATACGCAGTATTTT.

The rearrangement uses TRBV18 and TRBJ2-5; perhaps TRBD1 as D (5 bases). Per germline, CDR1 KGHSH and CDR2 LQKENI. The germline V and J ends were trimmed by 0 bases and 2 bases, with 10 bases remaining between them. The CDR3 is 15 residues long. DNA for the CDR3: TGTGCCAGCTCACCACCGATGCCAGGGCAAGAGACCCAGTACTTC. Its translation: CASSPPMPGQETQYF.

The V and J genes are TRBV14 and TRBJ1-1, with TRBD1 as a possible D gene (6 bases). Looked up from germline, CDR1 is SGHDN and CDR2 is FVKESK. Trimming took off 4 bases at V and 0 bases at J, with 15 bases between the two ends. The CDR3 is made up of 16 amino acids. The CDR3, as DNA: TGTGCCAGCAGCCCGGACAGATACGAAATGAACACTGAAGCTTTCTTT. It specifies CASSPDRYEMNTEAFF.

The chain links TRBV6-5 to TRBJ2-7; TRBD2 agrees at 10 bases. V was clipped by 6 bases and J by 1 base; unmatched bases: 6. The CDR3 covers 15 residues. Germline CDR1 MNHEY, CDR2 SVGAGI. CDR3 protein: CASRPGLADSYEQYF. CDR3 DNA sequence: TGTGCCAGCAGACCCGGACTAGCGGATTCCTACGAGCAGTACTTC.

V usage is TRBV5-6 and J usage is TRBJ2-7, with 10 bases fitting TRBD1. The V and J ends lost 4 bases and 3 bases, in that order; junction bases with no gene match: 7. CDR1 and CDR2 (germline): SGHDT, YYEEEE. The CDR3 has 15 amino acids. In nucleotides, the CDR3 is TGTGCCAGCAGCGGAGGACAGGGGGATCTCTACGAGCAGTACTTC. It specifies CASSGGQGDLYEQYF.

CDR3 DNA sequence: TGTGCCACCAGCAGAGTCCGGGACAGGGGAAAGACCCAGTACTTC. Translation: CATSRVRDRGKTQYF. The chain links TRBV15 to TRBJ2-5; 10 bases are shared with TRBD1. V shed 1 base and J 6 bases; nucleotides not matched to a gene: 5. Per the germline V gene, CDR1 is LNHNV and CDR2 is YYDKDF (reference sequence). CDR3 length equals 15 residues.

This clone was detected once. V usage is TRBV27 and J usage is TRBJ2-2, with 9 bases aligning to TRBD1. The CDR3 spans 15 residues. V trimming: 7 bases; J trimming: 6 bases; junction bases outside the gene matches: 9. The germline V gene encodes CDR1 MNHEY and CDR2 SMNVEV (reference sequence). CDR3 DNA sequence: TGTGCCAGCACTCTTAACAGGGGGCGGGCCGGGGAGCTGTTTTTT. Translated, it gives CASTLNRGRAGELFF.

The V call is TRBV7-8, the J call TRBJ1-1, with D unresolved. CDR3 length equals 15 residues. Trimming took 5 bases from V and 3 from J, leaving 16 bases between them. The germline CDR1 and CDR2 sequences are SGHVS and FQNEAQ. CDR3: CASSLHRGPDTEAFF. The DNA for the CDR3 is TGTGCCAGCAGCCTCCACCGCGGGCCGGACACTGAAGCTTTCTTT.

This clone was seen once. J is TRBJ1-1 and V is TRBV6-5; D remains unclear. V lost 3 bases to trimming and J lost 1 base, with 9 bases between them. Germline CDR1 is MNHEY and CDR2 is SVGAGI. This CDR3 is built from 14 residues. CDR3 nucleotide sequence: TGTGCCAGCAGTTATCAGGCAAGGAACACTGAAGCTTTCTTT. It specifies CASSYQARNTEAFF.

The chain links TRBV6-6 to TRBJ1-4, with D possibly matching TRBD1 (6 bases). Germline-derived CDR1 and CDR2 are MNHNY and SVGAGI (reference sequence). V dropped 3 bases and J dropped 8 bases, with 16 bases sitting between them. This CDR3 spans 15 amino acids. CDR3 sequence (DNA): TGTGCCAGCAGTTATCGGGACACGGTAATGGAAAAACTGTTTTTT. Its translation is CASSYRDTVMEKLFF.

The V gene is TRBV5-4, the J gene TRBJ2-7; TRBD2 is a possible D gene (5 bases). Germline V gives CDR1 SGHNT, CDR2 YYREEE (reference sequence). V gave up 4 bases and J gave up 2 bases, with 13 bases separating them. This CDR3 region has 14 residues. CDR3 nucleotides: TGTGCCAGCAGCAACACCGGGGAGACCTACGAGCAGTACTTC. Protein: CASSNTGETYEQYF.

The genes are TRBV7-6 and TRBJ2-2, with TRBD2 identical over 9 bases. In germline, CDR1 is SGHVS, CDR2 FNYEAQ. V dropped 3 bases and J dropped 4; count of bases not matched to a gene: 3. This CDR3 is 15 amino acids long. Written as DNA, the CDR3 is TGTGCCAGCAGCTTGGTAGCGGGAGTCACCGGGGAGCTGTTTTTT. It specifies CASSLVAGVTGELFF.

This chain connects TRBV9 to TRBJ2-5, with TRBD2 identical over 7 bases. Per germline, CDR1 SGDLS and CDR2 YYNGEE. Trimming removed 2 bases from V and 2 bases from J; junction bases left unmatched: 3. The CDR3 is 14 amino acids. The CDR3 DNA is TGTGCCAGCAGCGTCTTCGGGGGGCAAGAGACCCAGTACTTC. Translated, it gives CASSVFGGQETQYF. Filled out from reference TRBV9 and TRBJ2-5, the complete variable domain reads DSGVTQTPKHLITATGQRVTLRCSPRSGDLSVYWYQQSLDQGLQFLIQYYNGEERAKGNILERFSAQQFPDLHSELNLSSLELGDSALYFCASSVFGGQETQYFGPGTRLLVL.

V and J are TRBV5-4 and TRBJ2-7; no definite D call. CDR3 length: 12 amino acids. Trimming took 1 base from V and 4 from J, leaving 6 bases between them. Per germline, CDR1 SGHNT and CDR2 YYREEE (reference sequence). The CDR3 is CASSLRAYEQYF. CDR3 coding DNA: TGTGCCAGCAGCTTGCGCGCGTACGAGCAGTACTTC.